This T cell receptor beta chain was obtained from a study of human T cells and chemical hapten exposure. Across the whole study: For sensitization, 2% DPC was applied to an approximately 2 cm by approximately 2 cm patch of upper inner arm skin.

In TCRdb, the RACE reads were re-called with MiXCR into one record per CDR3 protein. Among 150,000 to 200,000 distinct CDR3 sequences listed, 30% were seen once. The time point: pre-sensitization, week 0. Stated treatment: therapeutic diphenylcyclopropenone sensitization with weekly scalp DPC. This CDR3 has 13 amino acids. The V and J ends lost 2 bases and 4 bases respectively, with 7 bases between them. In germline, CDR1 is SGDLS, CDR2 YYNGEE. The V and J genes are TRBV9 and TRBJ1-5; D remains unclear. This clonotype originated in a woman aged 30 to 39 with alopecia areata. Some clones in this sample may be carry-over from other donors' samples. This sample comprised whole blood, obtained in connection with sensitization to the hapten diphenylcyclopropenone (DPC). The CDR3 reads CASSVGANQPQHF. CDR3 sequence (DNA): TGTGCCAGCAGCGTCGGTGCTAATCAGCCCCAGCATTTT.